This TCR beta chain comes out of a study of T cell responses to AZD1222 COVID-19 vaccine. This CDR3 has 14 residues. CDR1 SGHRS and CDR2 YFSETQ come from the germline V gene. Trimming took off 4 bases at V and 7 bases at J, with 17 bases between the two ends. TCRdb's table, derived via immunoSEQ multiplex PCR, lists solely in-frame clones and lacks some. This table holds more than 95,000 clones, about nine tenths found once. This sample comprised peripheral blood, obtained 28 days after the second dose of the MenACWY control vaccine. The receptor was isolated from an adult who received the MenACWY meningococcal vaccine as a control. The rearrangement links TRBV5-1 to TRBJ1-2, with D unclear. CDR3: CASSPSHGVSGYTF. DNA of the CDR3: TGCGCCAGCAGCCCCTCTCACGGGGTTAGTGGCTACACCTTC.